The T cell receptor (beta chain) under discussion was sequenced for a study of CD8 T cells in ankylosing spondylitis. The study's findings and limits: The clones that were linked to disease were reported to be significantly enriched in matched synovial fluid samples from ankylosing spondylitis patients. In ankylosing spondylitis blood, a motif of roughly 8 highly homologous TCR beta variants appeared characteristic. Earlier literature documents some of the motif variants in reactive arthritis synovial fluid and blood.

TCRdb reprocessed the 5' RACE reads with MiXCR, giving one entry per CDR3 protein. The sample lists about 460,000 distinct CDR3 sequences; over 4% were seen once. This clonotype was recorded at least ten times. What it recognizes is unknown. V was trimmed by 4 bases and J by 6 bases, leaving 11 bases between them. Germline CDR1 is SGHRS and CDR2 is YFSETQ. The CDR3 spans 14 residues. Sample: blood, either unsorted or a sorted T cell fraction (not recorded which). The chain uses TRBV5-1 and TRBJ2-6; D gene ambiguous. This TCR was recovered from a male donor with ankylosing spondylitis. CDR3 residues: CASSLPPEANVLTF. In nucleotides, the CDR3 is TGCGCCAGCAGCCTCCCCCCGGAGGCCAACGTCCTGACTTTC.